This T cell receptor beta chain was sequenced for a study of CD8 T cells in ankylosing spondylitis. Study findings and constraints: Both synovial fluid and blood in reactive arthritis had previously been reported to carry some motif variants. According to the report, clones linked to the disease were significantly enriched in matched synovial fluid samples taken from ankylosing spondylitis patients. Peripheral blood held disease-linked clones only at relatively low frequency, and these were CD8+. Ankylosing spondylitis blood seemed to carry a telltale TCR beta motif made of several highly homologous variants.

As concerns this clonotype: Its antigen is still unknown.

Quantitative 5'-RACE was performed with molecular barcodes, and it yielded the TCR beta libraries. TCRdb used MiXCR to reprocess the 5' RACE reads, holding one entry per CDR3 protein. The table includes some 140,000 distinct CDR3 sequences, 17% detected once. The CDR3 is 17 residues long. The germline V gene encodes CDR1 MNHNS and CDR2 SASEGT. V was clipped by 4 bases and J by 3 bases; unmatched bases: 12. The sequence was collected from a male donor with ankylosing spondylitis. This chain connects TRBV6-1 to TRBJ1-5, with TRBD1 identical over 7 bases. Material for sequencing was blood, either unsorted or a sorted T cell fraction (not recorded which). This CDR3 reads CASSATRNRGLNQPQHF. Here the CDR3 DNA reads TGTGCCAGCAGTGCCACCCGAAACAGGGGCCTCAATCAGCCCCAGCATTTT.